Each of the 11 T cell receptor beta chains below was sequenced from the same sample in a study of a mutant IDH1 vaccine in newly diagnosed glioma. Their antigen targets remain unknown. Time point in this sample: week 35, safety follow-up. All doses held 300 ug of mutant IDH1 20-mer peptide, with topical imiquimod. Using immunoSEQ multiplex PCR, the repertoire was profiled, and TCRdb retains in-frame clones only, with some absent. The profile shows some 42,000 clones, about 80% of them singletons. Sequencing used PBMCs, obtained from a glioma patient whose treatment included an IDH1 peptide vaccine. The receptors come from a woman between 45 and 60 years old with glioma.

V and J are TRBV11-2 and TRBJ2-5; maybe TRBD2 (5 bases). V lost 5 bases to trimming and J lost 3 bases, with 10 bases between them. This CDR3 is 13 amino acids long. Germline CDR1 is SGHAT and CDR2 is FQNNGV. CDR3 loop: CASSRTREETQYF. The CDR3 DNA reads as TGTGCCAGCAGCCGGACTCGGGAAGAGACCCAGTACTTC.

V gene TRBV6-1 combines with J gene TRBJ2-1, with 11 positions matching TRBD2. This CDR3 comprises 13 residues. Trimming took 6 bases from V and 7 from J; bases not matched to a gene: 2. CDR1 MNHNS and CDR2 SASEGT come from the germline V gene. The CDR3 DNA reads as TGTGCCAGCAGCGCTAGCGGGGGGAATGAGCAGTTCTTC. It translates to CASSASGGNEQFF.

The V and J genes are TRBV19 and TRBJ1-3; unclear D gene. In germline, CDR1 is LNHDA, CDR2 SQIVND (reference sequence). CDR3 length: 16 amino acids. Trimming left V 5 bases short and J 0 bases short, with 14 bases between. This CDR3 is CASSLKAGDSGNTIYF. For the CDR3, the DNA is TGTGCCAGTAGTCTAAAGGCAGGAGACTCTGGAAACACCATATATTTT.

The V gene is TRBV14, the J gene TRBJ2-5; D remains unclear. The germline V gene has CDR1 SGHDN and CDR2 FVKESK. V lost 4 bases and J lost 5, with 8 bases in between. The CDR3 runs to 12 residues. CDR3 in amino acids: CASSPVTETQYF. As DNA, the CDR3 is TGTGCCAGCAGCCCCGTCACGGAGACCCAGTACTTC.

CDR3: CASSYSAGEITDTQYF. CDR3 nucleotides: TGTGCCAGCAGTTATTCAGCGGGGGAGATCACAGATACGCAGTATTTT. The chain combines TRBV6-6 with TRBJ2-3; 8 bases line up with TRBD2. V lost 3 bases and J lost 2; bases outside the gene matches: 7. CDR1 MNHNY and CDR2 SVGAGI come from the germline V gene (reference sequence). The CDR3 has 16 residues.

The rearrangement uses TRBV5-4 and TRBJ2-1; 14 nucleotides line up with TRBD2. Germline loops: CDR1 SGHNT, CDR2 YYREEE (reference sequence). The V gene end was trimmed by 4 bases and the J gene end by 7 bases; junction bases not matched to a gene: 13. The CDR3 extends over 18 amino acids. CDR3 in DNA: TGTGCCAGCAGCGCCGGACTAGCGGGGGGCCTATCTAAGAATGAGCAGTTCTTC. Amino acids: CASSAGLAGGLSKNEQFF.

V is TRBV30 and J is TRBJ2-7; a possible D gene is TRBD2 (5 bases). Per the germline V gene, CDR1 is GTSNPN and CDR2 is SVGIG (reference sequence). The CDR3 spans 14 residues. V lost 1 base to trimming and J lost 2 bases, with 12 bases between them. CDR3 DNA: TGTGCCTGGAGTGACGACTACAGCCCCTACGAGCAGTACTTC. The encoded protein is CAWSDDYSPYEQYF.

The J gene is TRBJ1-4, the V gene TRBV30; maybe TRBD1 (6 bases). Germline CDR1 GTSNPN, CDR2 SVGIG (reference sequence). Trimming stripped 2 bases from V and 8 bases from J, with 12 bases between. The CDR3 contains 13 residues. CDR3 sequence reads: CAWSRGFGEKLFF. Written as DNA, the CDR3 is TGTGCCTGGAGTAGGGGGTTTGGGGAAAAACTGTTTTTT. Together with reference TRBV30 and TRBJ1-4, the CDR3 gives the full variable domain: SQTIHQWPATLVQPVGSPLSLECTVEGTSNPNLYWYRQAAGRGLQLLFYSVGIGQISSEVPQNLSASRPQDRQFILSSKKLLLSDSGFYLCAWSRGFGEKLFFGSGTQLSVL.

The chain employs TRBV19 and TRBJ1-5; the D gene is possibly TRBD1 (5 bases). The CDR3 covers 13 residues. The germline V gene has CDR1 LNHDA and CDR2 SQIVND (reference sequence). Trimming took off 4 bases at V and 4 bases at J, with 8 bases between the two ends. CDR3 region: CASSTQGNQPQHF. The CDR3 DNA follows: TGTGCCAGTAGTACCCAGGGTAATCAGCCCCAGCATTTT.

In its sample, this clone was seen once. This chain connects TRBV7-2 to TRBJ1-4; TRBD1 might be the D (5 bases). Trimming pared 5 bases from V and 0 bases from J, leaving 13 bases between. CDR1 is SGHTA, CDR2 FQGNSA, per germline. CDR3 length equals 16 residues. As DNA, the CDR3 is TGTGCCAGCAGCCCAAGGCAGGGCGCAACTAATGAAAAACTGTTTTTT. Residues: CASSPRQGATNEKLFF.

The chain employs TRBV5-4 and TRBJ2-3, with 11 nucleotides matching TRBD2. The CDR3 length is 18 residues. Germline V gene lookup returns CDR1 SGHNT and CDR2 YYREEE (reference sequence). The V and J ends lost 5 bases and 0 bases, in that order; junction bases with no gene match: 11. The CDR3 is CASSNPIRLAGSTDTQYF. CDR3 coding DNA: TGTGCCAGCAGTAACCCCATTCGACTAGCGGGGAGCACAGATACGCAGTATTTT.